Listed below are T cell receptor beta chains from one sample, sequenced in a study of blood T cell repertoires in COVID-19. Generated by immunoSEQ multiplex PCR, the TCRdb table keeps only in-frame clones and is missing some. The table records around 20,000 clones, 70% to 85% of them present only once. Source material: peripheral blood. These receptors originate from a human donor in a cohort sampled during active COVID-19. The CDR3 runs from the conserved cysteine through the conserved F or W. A D gene is named only where the DNA matches it firmly. A row's size may be missing; if present it is once, few, many or a size class.

cdr3_aa: CASSLLGTGNSPLHF
cdr3_nt: TGTGCCAGCAGCCTGCTGGGGACAGGGAATTCACCCCTCCACTTT
d_call: TRBD1
v_call: TRBV5-4
j_call: TRBJ1-6
clone_size: once

cdr3_aa: CSVLRTGTIVYTEAFF
cdr3_nt: TGCAGCGTCCTAAGGACAGGGACAATAGTGTACACTGAAGCTTTCTTT
d_call: TRBD1
v_call: TRBV29-1
j_call: TRBJ1-1
clone_size: NA

cdr3_aa: CASSLIRGSANEKLFF
cdr3_nt: TGTGCCAGCAGTTTAATTAGAGGGTCTGCTAATGAAAAACTGTTTTTT
d_call: NA
v_call: TRBV28
j_call: TRBJ1-4
clone_size: NA

cdr3_aa: CASSKDRAMNTEAFF
cdr3_nt: TGTGCCAGCAGTAAGGACAGGGCGATGAACACTGAAGCTTTCTTT
d_call: TRBD1
v_call: TRBV2
j_call: TRBJ1-1
clone_size: NA

cdr3_aa: CASSLADNYGYTF
cdr3_nt: TGCGCCAGCAGCTTGGCAGATAACTATGGCTACACCTTC
d_call: NA
v_call: TRBV5-1
j_call: TRBJ1-2
clone_size: once

cdr3_aa: CASSPPSAPFTGQYF
cdr3_nt: TGTGCCAGCTCACCACCGTCAGCGCCGTTCACCGGGCAGTACTTC
d_call: NA
v_call: TRBV18
j_call: TRBJ2-7
clone_size: NA

cdr3_aa: CASSLRSGQGTKNEQFF
cdr3_nt: TGTGCCAGCAGCTTAAGATCGGGACAGGGGACGAAAAATGAGCAGTTCTTC
d_call: TRBD1
v_call: TRBV7-2
j_call: TRBJ2-1
clone_size: once

cdr3_aa: CASSAQRLFTGNTIYF
cdr3_nt: TGTGCCAGCAGTGCTCAGAGGCTTTTTACTGGAAACACCATATATTTT
d_call: NA
v_call: TRBV2
j_call: TRBJ1-3
clone_size: once

cdr3_aa: CASSLGREASYEQYF
cdr3_nt: TGTGCCAGCAGCCTGGGGCGGGAGGCTTCCTACGAGCAGTACTTC
d_call: TRBD2
v_call: TRBV28
j_call: TRBJ2-7
clone_size: few

cdr3_aa: CASSLASSGSRAYEQYF
cdr3_nt: TGTGCCAGCAGTTTGGCCTCTAGCGGGAGTCGCGCCTACGAGCAGTACTTC
d_call: TRBD2
v_call: TRBV6-2/TRBV6-3
j_call: TRBJ2-7
clone_size: NA

cdr3_aa: CAISDPPATGDTEAFF
cdr3_nt: TGTGCCATCAGTGATCCCCCCGCGACAGGGGACACTGAAGCTTTCTTT
d_call: TRBD1
v_call: TRBV10-3
j_call: TRBJ1-1
clone_size: NA

cdr3_aa: CASLRDSQLSTQYF
cdr3_nt: TGTGCCAGCCTCCGGGACAGCCAGTTGTCTACGCAGTATTTT
d_call: TRBD1
v_call: TRBV2
j_call: TRBJ2-3
clone_size: NA

cdr3_aa: CASSFTGGAGNTGELFF
cdr3_nt: TGCGCCAGCAGCTTTACAGGGGGCGCGGGAAACACCGGGGAGCTGTTTTTT
d_call: TRBD1
v_call: TRBV5-1
j_call: TRBJ2-2
clone_size: NA

cdr3_aa: CASSWILGHGELFF
cdr3_nt: TGTGCCAGCAGCTGGATCTTGGGCCACGGGGAGCTGTTTTTT
d_call: NA
v_call: TRBV7-2
j_call: TRBJ2-2
clone_size: NA

cdr3_aa: CASSYLGQGGEKLFF
cdr3_nt: TGTGCCAGCAGTTACTTAGGACAGGGCGGTGAAAAACTGTTTTTT
d_call: TRBD1
v_call: TRBV6-6
j_call: TRBJ1-4
clone_size: few

cdr3_aa: CASSEAAGGANVLTF
cdr3_nt: TGTGCCAGCAGTGAAGCCGCGGGAGGGGCCAACGTCCTGACTTTC
d_call: NA
v_call: TRBV6-4
j_call: TRBJ2-6
clone_size: few

cdr3_aa: CASGETAARLVATNEKLFF
cdr3_nt: TGTGCCAGCGGTGAAACAGCGGCCCGTTTGGTAGCAACTAATGAAAAACTGTTTTTT
d_call: NA
v_call: TRBV6-1
j_call: TRBJ1-4
clone_size: NA

cdr3_aa: CASPFSGNTIYF
cdr3_nt: TGTGCCAGTCCCTTCTCTGGAAACACCATATATTTT
d_call: NA
v_call: TRBV5-6
j_call: TRBJ1-3
clone_size: NA

cdr3_aa: CASNPRGGDEKLFF
cdr3_nt: TGTGCCAGCAACCCCCGGGGAGGCGACGAAAAACTGTTTTTT
d_call: NA
v_call: TRBV7-9
j_call: TRBJ1-4
clone_size: few

cdr3_aa: CASNPGQGGGYTF
cdr3_nt: TGTGCCAGCAACCCAGGACAGGGGGGCGGCTACACCTTC
d_call: TRBD1
v_call: TRBV7-2
j_call: TRBJ1-2
clone_size: NA

cdr3_aa: CASSSRQGPQETQYF
cdr3_nt: TGTGCCAGCAGTTCCCGCCAGGGGCCCCAAGAGACCCAGTACTTC
d_call: NA
v_call: TRBV6-5
j_call: TRBJ2-5
clone_size: NA

cdr3_aa: CASSFKGQGFYEQYF
cdr3_nt: TGTGCCAGCAGTTTCAAGGGACAGGGTTTCTACGAGCAGTACTTC
d_call: TRBD1
v_call: TRBV27
j_call: TRBJ2-7
clone_size: few

cdr3_aa: CASRRGGETQYF
cdr3_nt: TGTGCCAGCAGGAGGGGGGGGGAGACCCAGTACTTC
d_call: NA
v_call: TRBV6-5
j_call: TRBJ2-5
clone_size: once

cdr3_aa: CASSLTPSYEQYF
cdr3_nt: TGTGCCAGCAGTTTGACTCCCTCCTACGAGCAGTACTTC
d_call: NA
v_call: TRBV28
j_call: TRBJ2-7
clone_size: NA

cdr3_aa: CATLTGNNEQFF
cdr3_nt: TGTGCCACCCTGACAGGCAACAATGAGCAGTTCTTC
d_call: NA
v_call: TRBV10-3
j_call: TRBJ2-1
clone_size: NA

cdr3_aa: CASSPRTASSEKLFF
cdr3_nt: TGTGCCAGCTCACCTCGGACAGCTTCGAGTGAAAAACTGTTTTTT
d_call: NA
v_call: TRBV18
j_call: TRBJ1-4
clone_size: NA

cdr3_aa: CASSYSTDYNEQFF
cdr3_nt: TGTGCCAGCAGTTACTCGACAGACTACAATGAGCAGTTCTTC
d_call: NA
v_call: TRBV6-2/TRBV6-3
j_call: TRBJ2-1
clone_size: medium-sized

cdr3_aa: CASSGGRKDRKIRWELFF
cdr3_nt: TGTGCCAGCAGCGGGGGACGTAAGGACAGGAAGATTCGGTGGGAGCTGTTTTTT
d_call: NA
v_call: TRBV21-1
j_call: TRBJ2-2
clone_size: NA

cdr3_aa: CASSVGFRREQPQHF
cdr3_nt: TGTGCCAGCAGCGTAGGATTTAGGCGGGAACAGCCCCAGCATTTT
d_call: NA
v_call: TRBV9
j_call: TRBJ1-5
clone_size: NA

cdr3_aa: CASSGPGGSYNEQFF
cdr3_nt: TGTGCCAGCAGTGGCCCGGGGGGCTCATACAATGAGCAGTTCTTC
d_call: NA
v_call: TRBV6-2/TRBV6-3
j_call: TRBJ2-1
clone_size: NA

cdr3_aa: CASSSDLDSGAYNEQFF
cdr3_nt: TGCGCCAGCAGCTCCGACCTGGACAGCGGCGCCTACAATGAGCAGTTCTTC
d_call: NA
v_call: TRBV4-3
j_call: TRBJ2-1
clone_size: few

cdr3_aa: CASSQDSPWDRGLEANQPQHF
cdr3_nt: TGTGCCAGCAGCCAAGATTCGCCTTGGGACAGGGGGCTGGAAGCCAATCAGCCCCAGCATTTT
d_call: TRBD1
v_call: TRBV14
j_call: TRBJ1-5
clone_size: medium-sized

cdr3_aa: CASTVPSGRINEQFF
cdr3_nt: TGTGCCAGCACCGTTCCTAGCGGGAGAATAAATGAGCAGTTCTTC
d_call: TRBD2
v_call: TRBV27
j_call: TRBJ2-1
clone_size: NA

cdr3_aa: CASSSQGLGETQYF
cdr3_nt: TGTGCCAGCAGTTCACAGGGTTTAGGTGAGACCCAGTACTTC
d_call: NA
v_call: TRBV7-2
j_call: TRBJ2-5
clone_size: NA

cdr3_aa: CASSEALQGRPQHF
cdr3_nt: TGTGCCAGCAGTGAAGCGCTTCAGGGTCGGCCCCAGCATTTT
d_call: NA
v_call: TRBV6-1
j_call: TRBJ1-5
clone_size: NA

cdr3_aa: CASSPQLLAGETDTQYF
cdr3_nt: TGTGCCAGTAGTCCGCAACTACTAGCGGGAGAAACAGATACGCAGTATTTT
d_call: TRBD2
v_call: TRBV19
j_call: TRBJ2-3
clone_size: NA

cdr3_aa: CASSQDPGTRVYEQYF
cdr3_nt: TGTGCCAGCAGCCAAGATCCCGGGACTAGAGTTTACGAGCAGTACTTC
d_call: TRBD2
v_call: TRBV3-1/TRBV3-2
j_call: TRBJ2-7
clone_size: NA

cdr3_aa: CASTHSRGAGANVLTF
cdr3_nt: TGCGCCAGCACCCATTCCAGGGGCGCCGGGGCCAACGTCCTGACTTTC
d_call: NA
v_call: TRBV5-1
j_call: TRBJ2-6
clone_size: NA

cdr3_aa: CASSLATGVGEKLFF
cdr3_nt: TGTGCCAGCAGCTTAGCTACAGGGGTGGGGGAAAAACTGTTTTTT
d_call: TRBD1
v_call: TRBV7-6
j_call: TRBJ1-4
clone_size: NA

cdr3_aa: CASSQDRGVRRTEAFF
cdr3_nt: TGCGCCAGCAGCCAAGATCGGGGAGTTAGGCGAACTGAAGCTTTCTTT
d_call: NA
v_call: TRBV5-1
j_call: TRBJ1-1
clone_size: NA

cdr3_aa: CATQTGTGVGYTF
cdr3_nt: TGTGCCACCCAGACCGGGACAGGCGTCGGCTACACCTTC
d_call: TRBD1
v_call: TRBV6-5
j_call: TRBJ1-2
clone_size: NA

cdr3_aa: CASSPNSAGELFF
cdr3_nt: TGTGCCAGCTCACCCAATAGTGCCGGGGAGCTGTTTTTT
d_call: NA
v_call: TRBV18
j_call: TRBJ2-2
clone_size: NA

cdr3_aa: CATSRVVVRAGEDEQYF
cdr3_nt: TGTGCCACCAGCAGAGTAGTGGTTAGGGCGGGAGAGGACGAGCAGTACTTC
d_call: TRBD2
v_call: TRBV15
j_call: TRBJ2-7
clone_size: few